This T cell receptor (beta chain) stems from a study of blood T cell repertoires in COVID-19. For the study at large: Italy, Spain and the United States were the sources of the convalescent and acute COVID-19 samples. Sources were T cells, B-cell-depleted T cells, or PBMCs; the material itself was cDNA or gDNA.

Original processing methods: Estimation of nucleated cell counts was performed using reference gene primer amplification. Assay: immunoSEQ multiplex PCR; the TCRdb copy retains only in-frame clones and omits some. V and J calls and clone size are those listed in that table; D and trimming were worked out from the DNA. The data hold around 62,000 clones, with roughly 92% observed a single time. The V segment lost 4 bases and the J segment 3 bases; nucleotides outside the gene matches: 7. The CDR3 contains 15 residues. Germline CDR1 SGHAT, CDR2 FQNNGV. The sample was peripheral blood. The V gene is TRBV11-2, the J gene TRBJ2-7; 9 nucleotides align to TRBD1. The sequence derives from a man in his 70s with active COVID-19. The CDR3 bases are TGTGCCAGCAGCTCGACGGACAGGGGTGGCTACGAGCAGTACTTC. The encoded protein is CASSSTDRGGYEQYF.